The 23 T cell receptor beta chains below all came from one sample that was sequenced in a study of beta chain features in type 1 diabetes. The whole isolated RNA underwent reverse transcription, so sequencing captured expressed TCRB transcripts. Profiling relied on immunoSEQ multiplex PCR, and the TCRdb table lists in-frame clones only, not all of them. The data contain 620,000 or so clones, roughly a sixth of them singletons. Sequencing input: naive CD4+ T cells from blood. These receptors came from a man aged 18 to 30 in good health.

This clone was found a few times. CDR3 amino acids: CASSVAVGKETQYF. The CDR3 region has the DNA TGTGCCAGCAGCGTAGCTGTTGGAAAAGAGACCCAGTACTTC. The chain links TRBV9 to TRBJ2-5; D remains unclear. This CDR3 is built from 14 residues. CDR1 is SGDLS, CDR2 YYNGEE, per germline. V lost 0 bases and J 3 bases, leaving 9 bases between the germline ends.

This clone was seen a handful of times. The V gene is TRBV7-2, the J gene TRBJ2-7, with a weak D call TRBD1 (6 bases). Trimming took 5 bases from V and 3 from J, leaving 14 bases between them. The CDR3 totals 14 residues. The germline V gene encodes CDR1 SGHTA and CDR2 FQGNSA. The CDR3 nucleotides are TGTGCCAGCAGCCGATCGGACAGAAGCTACGAGCAGTACTTC. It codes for CASSRSDRSYEQYF.

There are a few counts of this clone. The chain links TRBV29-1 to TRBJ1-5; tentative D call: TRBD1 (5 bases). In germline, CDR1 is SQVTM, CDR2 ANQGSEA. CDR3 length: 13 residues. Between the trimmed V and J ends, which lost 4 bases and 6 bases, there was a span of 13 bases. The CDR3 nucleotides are TGCAGCGTTGTCTGGGGGGATAGTCAGCCCCAGCATTTT. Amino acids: CSVVWGDSQPQHF.

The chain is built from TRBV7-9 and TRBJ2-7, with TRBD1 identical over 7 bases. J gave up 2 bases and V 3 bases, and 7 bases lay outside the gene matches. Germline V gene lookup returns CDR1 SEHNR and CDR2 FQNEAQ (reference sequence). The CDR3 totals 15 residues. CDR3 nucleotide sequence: TGTGCCAGCAGCTTTCCTCCGACAGGGACCTACGAGCAGTACTTC. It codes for CASSFPPTGTYEQYF.

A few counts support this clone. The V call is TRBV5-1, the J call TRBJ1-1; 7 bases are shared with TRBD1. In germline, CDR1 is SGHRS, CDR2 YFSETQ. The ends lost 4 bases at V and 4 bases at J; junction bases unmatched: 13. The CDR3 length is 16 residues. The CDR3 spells CASSPSPTGIGTEAFF. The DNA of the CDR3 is TGCGCCAGCAGCCCATCCCCGACAGGGATCGGCACTGAAGCTTTCTTT.

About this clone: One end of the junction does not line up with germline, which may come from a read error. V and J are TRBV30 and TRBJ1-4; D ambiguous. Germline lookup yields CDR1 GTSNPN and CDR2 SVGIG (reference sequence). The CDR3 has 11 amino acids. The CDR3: CTWMYGGKLFF. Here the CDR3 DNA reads TGTACCTGGATGTACGGTGGAAAACTGTTTTTT.

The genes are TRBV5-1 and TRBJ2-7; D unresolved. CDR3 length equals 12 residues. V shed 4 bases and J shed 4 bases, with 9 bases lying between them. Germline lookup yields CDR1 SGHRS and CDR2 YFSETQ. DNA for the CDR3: TGCGCCAGCAGCACCGCAGCTTACGAGCAGTACTTC. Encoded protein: CASSTAAYEQYF.

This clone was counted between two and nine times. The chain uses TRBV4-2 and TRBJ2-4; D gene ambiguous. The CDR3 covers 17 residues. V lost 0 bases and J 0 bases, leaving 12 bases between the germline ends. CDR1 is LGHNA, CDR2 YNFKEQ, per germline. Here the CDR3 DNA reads TGTGCCAGCAGCCAAGATAGGTTCCGACTAGCCAAAAACATTCAGTACTTC. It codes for CASSQDRFRLAKNIQYF.

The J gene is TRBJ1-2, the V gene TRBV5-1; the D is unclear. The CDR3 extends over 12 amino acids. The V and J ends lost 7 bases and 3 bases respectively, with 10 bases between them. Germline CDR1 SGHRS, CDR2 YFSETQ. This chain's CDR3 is CASGRKDYGYTF. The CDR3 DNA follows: TGCGCCAGCGGGCGGAAGGACTATGGCTACACCTTC.

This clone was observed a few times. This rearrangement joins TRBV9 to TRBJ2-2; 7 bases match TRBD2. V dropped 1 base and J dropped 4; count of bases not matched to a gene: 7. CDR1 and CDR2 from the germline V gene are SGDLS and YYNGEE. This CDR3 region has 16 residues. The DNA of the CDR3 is TGTGCCAGCAGCGTAAAGTCCAGGGAGGGCACCGGGGAGCTGTTTTTT. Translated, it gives CASSVKSREGTGELFF.

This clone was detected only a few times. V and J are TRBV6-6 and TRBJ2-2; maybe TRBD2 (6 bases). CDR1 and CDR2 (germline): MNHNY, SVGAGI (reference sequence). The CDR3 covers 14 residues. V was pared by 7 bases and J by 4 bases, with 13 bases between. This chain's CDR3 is CASIPGGSTGELFF. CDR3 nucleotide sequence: TGTGCCAGCATCCCAGGAGGGAGCACCGGGGAGCTGTTTTTT.

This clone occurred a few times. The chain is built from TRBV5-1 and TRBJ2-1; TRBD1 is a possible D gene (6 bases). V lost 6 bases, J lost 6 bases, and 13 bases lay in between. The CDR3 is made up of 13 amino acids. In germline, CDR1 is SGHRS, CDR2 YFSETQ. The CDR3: CASTSSQGNEQFF. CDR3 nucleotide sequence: TGCGCCAGCACCTCTTCACAGGGCAATGAGCAGTTCTTC.

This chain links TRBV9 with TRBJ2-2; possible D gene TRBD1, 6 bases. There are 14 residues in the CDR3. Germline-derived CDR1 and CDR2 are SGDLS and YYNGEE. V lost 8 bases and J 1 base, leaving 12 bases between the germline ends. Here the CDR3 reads CASTLGQNTGELFF. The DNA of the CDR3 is TGTGCCAGTACCCTGGGACAGAACACCGGGGAGCTGTTTTTT.

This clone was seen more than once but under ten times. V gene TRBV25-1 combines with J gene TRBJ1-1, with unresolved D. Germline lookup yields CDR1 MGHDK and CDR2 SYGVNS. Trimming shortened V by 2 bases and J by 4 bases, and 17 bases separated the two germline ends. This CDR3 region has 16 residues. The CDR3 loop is CASSESPAWEGTEAFF. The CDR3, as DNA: TGTGCCAGCAGTGAAAGCCCAGCCTGGGAGGGCACTGAAGCTTTCTTT.

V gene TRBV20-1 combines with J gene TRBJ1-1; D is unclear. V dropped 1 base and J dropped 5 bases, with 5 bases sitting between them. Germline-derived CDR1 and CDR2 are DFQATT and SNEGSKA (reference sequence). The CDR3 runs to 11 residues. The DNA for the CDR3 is TGCAGTGCTAGAGCTTCAACTGAAGCTTTCTTT. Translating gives CSARASTEAFF.

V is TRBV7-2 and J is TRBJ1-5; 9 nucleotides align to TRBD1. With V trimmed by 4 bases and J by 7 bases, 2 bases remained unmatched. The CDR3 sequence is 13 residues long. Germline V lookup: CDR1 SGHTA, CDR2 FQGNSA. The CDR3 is CASSWDRDQPQHF. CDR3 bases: TGTGCCAGCAGCTGGGACAGGGACCAGCCCCAGCATTTT. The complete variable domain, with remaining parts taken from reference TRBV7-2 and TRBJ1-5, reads GAGVSQSPSNKVTEKGKDVELRCDPISGHTALYWYRQSLGQGLEFLIYFQGNSAPDKSGLPSDRFSAERTGGSVSTLTIQRTQQEDSAVYLCASSWDRDQPQHFGDGTRLSIL.

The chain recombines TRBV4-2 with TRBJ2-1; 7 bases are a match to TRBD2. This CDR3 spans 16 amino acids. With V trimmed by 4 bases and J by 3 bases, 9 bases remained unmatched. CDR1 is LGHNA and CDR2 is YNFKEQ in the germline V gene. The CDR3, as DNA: TGTGCCAGCAGCCCTCGCTTAGCGGGTGACTACAATGAGCAGTTCTTC. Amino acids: CASSPRLAGDYNEQFF.

The CDR3 bases are TGCAGCGCAGGACAGAGTAACTATGGCTACACCTTC. Translation: CSAGQSNYGYTF. This chain connects TRBV29-1 to TRBJ1-2; tentatively, D is TRBD1 (6 bases). V was shortened by 7 bases and J by 1 base, with 10 bases between the two germline ends. CDR1 is SQVTM and CDR2 is ANQGSEA in the germline V gene. The CDR3 runs to 12 residues.

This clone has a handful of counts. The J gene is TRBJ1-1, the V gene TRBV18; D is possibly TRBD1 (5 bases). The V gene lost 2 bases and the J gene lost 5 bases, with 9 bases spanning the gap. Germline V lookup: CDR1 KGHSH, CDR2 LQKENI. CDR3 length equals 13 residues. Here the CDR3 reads CASSPKGATEAFF. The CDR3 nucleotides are TGTGCCAGCTCACCAAAAGGGGCGACTGAAGCTTTCTTT.

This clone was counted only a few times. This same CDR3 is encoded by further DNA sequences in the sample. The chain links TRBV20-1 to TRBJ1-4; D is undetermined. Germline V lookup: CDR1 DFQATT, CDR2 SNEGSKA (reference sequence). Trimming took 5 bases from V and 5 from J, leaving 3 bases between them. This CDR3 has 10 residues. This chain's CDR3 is CSASNEKLFF. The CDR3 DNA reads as TGCAGTGCTTCGAATGAAAAACTGTTTTTT.

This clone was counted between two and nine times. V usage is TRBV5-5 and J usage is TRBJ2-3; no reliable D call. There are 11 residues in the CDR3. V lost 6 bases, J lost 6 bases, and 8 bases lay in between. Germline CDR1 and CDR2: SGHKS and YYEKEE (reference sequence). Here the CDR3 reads CASTMWDTQYF. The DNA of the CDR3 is TGTGCCAGCACCATGTGGGATACGCAGTATTTT.

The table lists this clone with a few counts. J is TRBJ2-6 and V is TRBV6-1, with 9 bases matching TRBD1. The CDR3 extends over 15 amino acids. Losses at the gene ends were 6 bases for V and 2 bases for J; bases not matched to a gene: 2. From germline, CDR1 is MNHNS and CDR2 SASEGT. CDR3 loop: CASRRTGAGANVLTF. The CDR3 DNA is TGTGCCAGCAGGAGGACAGGGGCTGGGGCCAACGTCCTGACTTTC.

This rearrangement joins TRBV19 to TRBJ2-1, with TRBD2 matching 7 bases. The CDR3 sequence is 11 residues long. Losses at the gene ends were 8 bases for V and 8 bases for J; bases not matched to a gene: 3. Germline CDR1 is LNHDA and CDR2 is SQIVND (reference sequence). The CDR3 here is CASRLAYEQFF. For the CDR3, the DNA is TGTGCCAGTCGACTAGCATATGAGCAGTTCTTC.